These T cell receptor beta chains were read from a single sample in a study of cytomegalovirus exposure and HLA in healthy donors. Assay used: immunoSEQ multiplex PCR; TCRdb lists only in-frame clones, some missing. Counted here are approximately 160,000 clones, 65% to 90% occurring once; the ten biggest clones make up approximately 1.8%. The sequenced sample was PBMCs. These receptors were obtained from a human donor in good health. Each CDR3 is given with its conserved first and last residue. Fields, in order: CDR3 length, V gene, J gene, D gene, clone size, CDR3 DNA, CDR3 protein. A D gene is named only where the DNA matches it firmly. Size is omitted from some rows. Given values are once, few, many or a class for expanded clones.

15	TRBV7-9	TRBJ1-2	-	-	TGTGCCAGCAGCCCGACCGGGACACCTAACTATGGCTACACCTTC	CASSPTGTPNYGYTF
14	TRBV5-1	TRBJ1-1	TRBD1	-	TGCGCCAGCAGCTCCGGGACAGGGAACACTGAAGCTTTCTTT	CASSSGTGNTEAFF
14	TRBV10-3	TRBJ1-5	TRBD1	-	TGTGCCATCGGTGGACAGGGAAGCAATCAGCCCCAGCATTTT	CAIGGQGSNQPQHF
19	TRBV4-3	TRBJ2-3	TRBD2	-	TGCGCCAGCAGCCAAGACCTACCGACTAGCGGGGGGATTACAGATACGCAGTATTTT	CASSQDLPTSGGITDTQYF
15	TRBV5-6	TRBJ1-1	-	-	TGTGCCAGCAGCTTGTTTGGCCAGATTAACACTGAAGCTTTCTTT	CASSLFGQINTEAFF
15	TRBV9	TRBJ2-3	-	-	TGTGCCAGCAGCCCTCGTGGCAGGGCCACAGATACGCAGTATTTT	CASSPRGRATDTQYF
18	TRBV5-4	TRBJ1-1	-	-	TGTGCCAGCAGCTCCATGAGAGTTAGGGAGGTGGTGAACACTGAAGCTTTCTTT	CASSSMRVREVVNTEAFF
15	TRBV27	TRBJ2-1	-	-	TGTGCCAGCACCCAACGTCGGGGTCTTTCGTATGAGCAGTTCTTC	CASTQRRGLSYEQFF
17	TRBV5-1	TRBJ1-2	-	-	TGCGCCAGCAGCTTGGCTGCCCGAACCGGAGCTCTATCTGGCTACACCTTC	CASSLAARTGALSGYTF
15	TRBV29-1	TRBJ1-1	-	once	TGCAGCGTTGAAGGGGGCCGGGTTGGGTACACTGAAGCTTTCTTT	CSVEGGRVGYTEAFF
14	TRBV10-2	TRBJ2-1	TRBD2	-	TGCGCCAGCAGACCGGGGGGGGGTAACAATGAGCAGTTCTTC	CASRPGGGNNEQFF
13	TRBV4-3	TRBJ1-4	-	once	TGCGCCAGCAGCCAAGATCTATATGAAAAACTGTTTTTT	CASSQDLYEKLFF
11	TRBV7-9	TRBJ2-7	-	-	TGTGCCACCGGGAGCTCCTACGAGCAGTACTTC	CATGSSYEQYF
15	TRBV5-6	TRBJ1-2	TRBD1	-	TGTGCCAGCAGTCCAGGACAGGTCCACTTTCGGGGCTACACCTTC	CASSPGQVHFRGYTF
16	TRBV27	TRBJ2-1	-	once	TGTGCCAGCAGTCCCCTCCGTGGGCAGACAAACAATGAGCAGTTCTTC	CASSPLRGQTNNEQFF
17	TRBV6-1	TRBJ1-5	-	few	TGTGCCAGCAGTGAAGAAGGACAGCTCTATAGCAATCAGCCCCAGCATTTT	CASSEEGQLYSNQPQHF
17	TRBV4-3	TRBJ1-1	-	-	TGCGCCAGCAGCCAAGGACAGGCTACGTCTCTGGGCACTGAAGCTTTCTTT	CASSQGQATSLGTEAFF
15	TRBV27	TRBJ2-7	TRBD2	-	TGTGCCAGCAGTTCCCATCCGGGACTAGCTCTCGAGCAGTACTTC	CASSSHPGLALEQYF
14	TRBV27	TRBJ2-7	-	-	TGTGCCAGCAGTTTAGACGCGGGCTCCTACGAGCAGTACTTC	CASSLDAGSYEQYF
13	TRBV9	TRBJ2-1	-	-	TGTGCCAGCAGCGCTCGGGACTACAATGAGCAGTTCTTC	CASSARDYNEQFF
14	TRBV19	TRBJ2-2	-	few	TGTGCCAGTAGTACGGCAGGTGTCTCCGGGGAGCTGTTTTTT	CASSTAGVSGELFF
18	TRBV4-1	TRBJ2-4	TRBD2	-	TGCGCCAGCAGCCAAGATATAGAGCGGGGAGAAGCCAAAAACATTCAGTACTTC	CASSQDIERGEAKNIQYF
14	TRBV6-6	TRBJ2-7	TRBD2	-	TGTGCCAGCAACGGACTAGCGGTTAGGGACGAGCAGTGCTTC	CASNGLAVRDEQCF
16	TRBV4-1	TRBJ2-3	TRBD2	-	TGCGCCAGCAGCCCCCTAGCGGGGGGGCTCACAGATACGCAGTATTTT	CASSPLAGGLTDTQYF
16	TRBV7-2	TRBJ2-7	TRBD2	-	TGTGCCAGCAGCTTAGCCCCTAGCGGGGGTCTCTACGAGCAGTACTTC	CASSLAPSGGLYEQYF
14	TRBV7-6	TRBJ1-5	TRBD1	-	TGTGCCAGCAGCCGAGACAGGGACAATCAGCCCCAGCATTTT	CASSRDRDNQPQHF
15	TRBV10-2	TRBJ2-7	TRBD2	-	TGCGCCAGCAGTGATATCGGGGGGGTTATATACGAGCAGTACTTC	CASSDIGGVIYEQYF
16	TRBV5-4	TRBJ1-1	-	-	TGTGCCAGCAGCGCCGGGGGGGGAAGGGTCGACACTGAAGCTTTCTTT	CASSAGGGRVDTEAFF
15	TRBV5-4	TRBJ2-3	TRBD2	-	TGTGCCAGCAGCTTGCCGGGGGGGAGCACAGATACGCAGTATTTT	CASSLPGGSTDTQYF
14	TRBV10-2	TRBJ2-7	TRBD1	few	TGCGCCAGCAGCCGGACAGGGTTTGCGAACGAGCAGTACTTC	CASSRTGFANEQYF
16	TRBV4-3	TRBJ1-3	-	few	TGCGCCAGCAGCCAAGATAGGCGGGTCTTCGGAAACACCATATATTTT	CASSQDRRVFGNTIYF
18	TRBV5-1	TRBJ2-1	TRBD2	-	TGCGCCAGCAGCCCTAGGGGGTTAGCGGGGCTTGGGGTTGTTGAGCAGTTCTTC	CASSPRGLAGLGVVEQFF
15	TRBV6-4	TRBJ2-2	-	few	TGTGCCAGCAGTGACTTAGCTGCGAACACCGGGGAGCTGTTTTTT	CASSDLAANTGELFF
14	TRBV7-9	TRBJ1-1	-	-	TGTGCCAGCAGCCTAGGGTCGGGTTGGACTGAAGCTTTCTTT	CASSLGSGWTEAFF
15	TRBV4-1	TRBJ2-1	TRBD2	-	TGCGCCAGCAGCCCTAGCGGGGGGCCCTACAATGAGCAGTTCTTC	CASSPSGGPYNEQFF
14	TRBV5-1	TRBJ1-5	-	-	TGCGCCAGCAGCTTGGGGCAACTAAATCAGCCCCAGCATTTT	CASSLGQLNQPQHF
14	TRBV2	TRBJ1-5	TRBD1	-	TGTGCCAGCAGGGGGACAGGGAGCAATCAGCCCCAGCATTTT	CASRGTGSNQPQHF
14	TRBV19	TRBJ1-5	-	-	TGTGCCAGTAGTAGGCGGGAGAGCAATCAGCCCCAGCATTTT	CASSRRESNQPQHF
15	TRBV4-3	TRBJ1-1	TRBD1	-	TGCGCCAGCAGCCATGCCGGGACAGGGGTGACTGAAGCTTTCTTT	CASSHAGTGVTEAFF
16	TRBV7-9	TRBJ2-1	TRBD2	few	TGTGCCAGCAGCCCCGGGACTAGGAGCTCCTACAATGAGCAGTTCTTC	CASSPGTRSSYNEQFF
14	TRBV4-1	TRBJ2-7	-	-	TGCGCCAGCAGCCCGACGACTAACTCCTACGAGCAGTACTTC	CASSPTTNSYEQYF
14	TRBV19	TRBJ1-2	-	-	TGTGCCAGTAGTATCTCCAGGGTAGGGTATGGCTACACCTTC	CASSISRVGYGYTF
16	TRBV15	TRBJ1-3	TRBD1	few	TGTGCCACCAGAGACCCTAACAGGGGAACTGGAAACACCATATATTTT	CATRDPNRGTGNTIYF
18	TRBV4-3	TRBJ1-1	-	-	TGCGCCAGCAGCCAAGAGAGGGGAGGGGCGCGGAAGAGGTCGGAAGCTTTCTTT	CASSQERGGARKRSEAFF
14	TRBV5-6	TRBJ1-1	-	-	TGTGCCAGCAGCTTGGCAGGGATGGACACTGAAGCTTTCTTT	CASSLAGMDTEAFF
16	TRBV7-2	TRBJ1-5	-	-	TGTGCCAGCAGCTTAGGACAGCAAGATAGCAATCAGCCCCAGCATTTT	CASSLGQQDSNQPQHF
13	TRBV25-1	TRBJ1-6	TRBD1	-	TGTGCCAGCAGCGTAAAGGGGGCGGCACCCCTCCACTTT	CASSVKGAAPLHF
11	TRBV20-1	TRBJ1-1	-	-	TGCAGTGCTCCCCAGGGGATTGAAGCTTTCTTT	CSAPQGIEAFF
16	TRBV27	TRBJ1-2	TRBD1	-	TGTGCCAGCAGTTCGGGACAGACAATAGCTAACTATGGCTACACCTTC	CASSSGQTIANYGYTF
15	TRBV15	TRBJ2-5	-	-	TGTGCCACCAGCAGAGGATCGGGGGTTCAAGAGACCCAGTACTTC	CATSRGSGVQETQYF
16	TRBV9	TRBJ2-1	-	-	TGTGCCAGCAGCGTAGCTACAGGGAGCTCCTACAATGAGCAGTTCTTC	CASSVATGSSYNEQFF
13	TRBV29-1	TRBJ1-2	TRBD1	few	TGCAGCGTGTGGACAGGGAGGACGGATGGCTACACCTTC	CSVWTGRTDGYTF
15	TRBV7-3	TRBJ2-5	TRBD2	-	TGTGCCAGCAGCTCGATAGCGGGGGGCTGGGAGACCCAGTACTTC	CASSSIAGGWETQYF
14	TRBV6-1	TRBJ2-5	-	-	TGTGCCAGCAGTCAGACTAGTTTCGTGGAGACCCAGTACTTC	CASSQTSFVETQYF
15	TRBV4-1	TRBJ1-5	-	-	TGCGCCAGCAGCCATGCCGCAGGGGTCAATCAGCCCCAGCATTTT	CASSHAAGVNQPQHF
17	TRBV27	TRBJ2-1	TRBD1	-	TGTGCCAGCAGTGCCTACCAGACAGGGGGCGCCGGGAATGAGCAGTTCTTC	CASSAYQTGGAGNEQFF
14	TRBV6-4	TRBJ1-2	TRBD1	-	TGTGCCAGCAGTGAGGGACAGGGGCTAGATGGCTACACCTTC	CASSEGQGLDGYTF